This T cell receptor (beta chain) was captured in a study of blood T cell repertoires in COVID-19. The overall study: Researchers got acute and convalescent COVID-19 samples from the United States, Italy and Spain. PBMCs, B-cell-depleted T cells, or T cells provided the cDNA or gDNA that made up the material.

Looked up from germline, CDR1 is MGHDK and CDR2 is SYGVNS. This CDR3 is 15 amino acids long. V was shortened by 0 bases and J by 4 bases, with 10 bases between the two germline ends. Original handling: Scientists estimated how many nucleated cells there were by amplifying reference gene primers. Libraries were prepared by immunoSEQ multiplex PCR; TCRdb keeps only in-frame clonotypes and omits some of them. V and J calls and clone size are given by that table; D and trimming were obtained from the DNA. The table includes about 290,000 clones, around 85% detected once. The sequence came from a woman aged 45-65 years with active or convalescent COVID-19. Specimen: peripheral blood. This sequence joins TRBV25-1 and TRBJ2-1, with TRBD1 as a possible D gene (6 bases). The CDR3 region is CASSEYRGQYNEQFF. The CDR3, as DNA: TGTGCCAGCAGTGAATATCGAGGACAGTACAATGAGCAGTTCTTC.